This entry is about one TCR beta chain. Its target is not known. These data belong to a study of shared clonotypes between healthy human individuals. Findings of the study overall: Although depth was large, rarefaction showed that sequencing of the sorted subsets was incomplete.

Generated by immunoSEQ multiplex PCR, the TCRdb table keeps only in-frame clones and is missing some. The table includes roughly 770,000 clones, about 96% detected once. Germline values: CDR1 SEHNR, CDR2 FQNEAQ (reference sequence). The CDR3 is made up of 15 amino acids. V was clipped by 5 bases and J by 2 bases, with 14 bases between them. The naive CD8 population came from CD45RO-negative cells selected for CCR7, without terminally differentiated effector memory CD45RA+ cells. Donors included only healthy HIV-negative adults lacking recent acute infections or vaccinations. The sequenced sample was naive CD8+ T cells sorted from blood. V and J are TRBV7-9 and TRBJ2-3; possibly TRBD1 or TRBD2 for D (5 bases each). This receptor was taken from a man aged 30 to 45 in good health. This CDR3 is CASSAREGHTDTQYF. In nucleotides, the CDR3 is TGTGCCAGCAGCGCCCGAGAGGGGCACACAGATACGCAGTATTTT.